The clone carrying this T cell receptor beta chain showed up just once. Germline V gene data show CDR1 as MDHEN and CDR2 as SYDVKM. V shed 4 bases and J 6 bases; nucleotides not matched to a gene: 11. The CDR3 has 16 amino acids. This specimen belongs to a study of blood T cell repertoires in COVID-19. The data were produced by immunoSEQ multiplex PCR, yet TCRdb's version contains in-frame clones alone and is incomplete. The sample holds a few hundred thousand clones; around four fifths are singletons and the top ten take 4.1%. Sequencing input: peripheral blood. The TCR sequence derives from a woman aged 50 to 60 with active or convalescent COVID-19. The chain is built from TRBV28 and TRBJ2-1; TRBD2 matches 8 bases. DNA for the CDR3: TGTGCCAGCAGTTCTCCGGGACTAGTAGATTTCAATGAGCAGTTCTTC. Its protein product is CASSSPGLVDFNEQFF.